The TCR beta chain under discussion was sequenced for a study of blood T cell repertoires in COVID-19. Per the authors' pipeline: Amplified reference gene primers provided the basis for estimating nucleated cell counts. Clones were sequenced by immunoSEQ multiplex PCR, and TCRdb holds only the in-frame ones, with some missing. V, J and clone size were drawn from that table, and D and trimming were deduced from the DNA. The sample gives roughly 120,000 clones, around 85% of which show up once; approximately 5% is in the top ten. CDR3 length: 15 residues. Germline CDR1 and CDR2: SGDLS and YYNGEE. Trimming removed 0 bases from V and 4 bases from J, with 13 bases in between. This clone appeared once.

This TCR was recovered from a woman in her fifties or sixties with COVID-19, enrolled during active disease. The sample comprised peripheral blood. The chain has TRBV9 and TRBJ1-2; D unclear. The CDR3 region has the DNA TGTGCCAGCAGCGTAGCTACGGTGGGCCGCTATGGCTACACCTTC. Its protein is CASSVATVGRYGYTF.